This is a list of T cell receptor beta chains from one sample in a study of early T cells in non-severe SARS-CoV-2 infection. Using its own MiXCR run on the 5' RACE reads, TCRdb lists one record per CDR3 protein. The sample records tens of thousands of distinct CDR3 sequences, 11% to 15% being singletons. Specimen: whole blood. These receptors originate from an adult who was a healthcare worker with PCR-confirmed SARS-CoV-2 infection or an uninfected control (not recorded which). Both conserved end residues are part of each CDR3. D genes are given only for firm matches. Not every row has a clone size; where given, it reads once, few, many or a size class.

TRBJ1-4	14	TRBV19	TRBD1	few	CASRKRQGDEKLFF	TGTGCCAGTAGGAAACGACAGGGAGATGAAAAACTGTTTTTT
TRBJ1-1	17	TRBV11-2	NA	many	CASSLAFLRGRGTEAFF	TGTGCCAGCAGCTTGGCTTTTTTGCGGGGGCGAGGCACTGAAGCTTTCTTT
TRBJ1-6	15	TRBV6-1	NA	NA	CASSGGQIYNSPLHF	TGTGCCAGCAGTGGAGGACAGATATATAATTCACCCCTCCACTTT
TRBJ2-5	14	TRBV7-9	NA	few	CASSLNQAGETQYF	TGTGCCAGCAGCTTGAACCAGGCGGGTGAGACCCAGTACTTC
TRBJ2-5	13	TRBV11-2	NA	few	CASSVGESETQYF	TGTGCCAGCAGCGTAGGGGAGAGCGAGACCCAGTACTTC
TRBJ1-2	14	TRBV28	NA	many	CASSLGSAGYGYTF	TGTGCCAGCAGTTTAGGGTCCGCCGGCTATGGCTACACCTTC
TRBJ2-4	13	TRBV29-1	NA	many	CSVEKLLGALQYF	TGCAGCGTTGAAAAACTCCTCGGGGCTCTTCAGTACTTC
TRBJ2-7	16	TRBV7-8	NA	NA	CASSLAGRDGYYEQYF	TGTGCCAGCAGCTTAGCGGGGCGGGACGGATACTACGAGCAGTACTTC
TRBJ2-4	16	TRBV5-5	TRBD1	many	CASSSLTGTGVDIQYF	TGTGCCAGCAGCTCCCTTACCGGGACAGGGGTTGACATTCAGTACTTC
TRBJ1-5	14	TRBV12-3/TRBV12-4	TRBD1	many	CASSTRTGGQPQHF	TGTGCCAGCAGCACCCGGACAGGGGGTCAGCCCCAGCATTTT
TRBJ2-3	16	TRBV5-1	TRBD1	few	CASSPGGQPVTDTQYF	TGCGCCAGCAGCCCAGGGGGACAGCCAGTGACAGATACGCAGTATTTT
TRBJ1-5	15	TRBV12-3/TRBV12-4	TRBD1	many	CASSPGQGNNQPQHF	TGTGCCAGCAGCCCCGGACAGGGTAACAATCAGCCCCAGCATTTT
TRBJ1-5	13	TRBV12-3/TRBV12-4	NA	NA	CASSFGGDQPQHF	TGTGCCAGCAGTTTTGGGGGCGATCAGCCCCAGCATTTT
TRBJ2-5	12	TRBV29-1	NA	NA	CSVEGAPETQYF	TGCAGCGTTGAGGGGGCTCCAGAGACCCAGTACTTC
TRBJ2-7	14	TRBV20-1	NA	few	CSARSRGLSYEQYF	TGCAGTGCTAGATCCCGGGGGCTCTCCTACGAGCAGTACTTC
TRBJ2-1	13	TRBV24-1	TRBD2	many	CATRGGGFYEQFF	TGTGCCACCAGGGGCGGGGGGTTTTATGAGCAGTTCTTC
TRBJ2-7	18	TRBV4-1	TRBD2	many	CASSHPTSGRARGYEQYF	TGCGCCAGCAGCCACCCAACTAGCGGGAGGGCCCGAGGCTACGAGCAGTACTTC
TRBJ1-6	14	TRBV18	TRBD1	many	CASSPGQGSSPLHF	TGTGCCAGCTCGCCGGGACAGGGAAGTTCACCCCTCCACTTT
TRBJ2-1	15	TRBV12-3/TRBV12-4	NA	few	CASSPRENWYNEQFF	TGTGCCAGCAGTCCACGGGAGAATTGGTACAATGAGCAGTTCTTC
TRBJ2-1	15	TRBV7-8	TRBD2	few	CASSLLAGAGNEQFF	TGTGCCAGCAGCTTACTAGCGGGAGCTGGGAATGAGCAGTTCTTC
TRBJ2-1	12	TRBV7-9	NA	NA	CASSPVYNEQFF	TGTGCCAGCAGCCCAGTATACAATGAGCAGTTCTTC
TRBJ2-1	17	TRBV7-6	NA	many	CASSLVGGISSYNEQFF	TGTGCCAGCAGCTTAGTCGGCGGGATTAGCTCCTACAATGAGCAGTTCTTC
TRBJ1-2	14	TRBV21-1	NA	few	CASSKGEQNYGYTF	TGTGCCAGCAGCAAAGGGGAGCAAAACTATGGCTACACCTTC
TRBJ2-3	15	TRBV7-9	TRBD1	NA	CASSIGQGRTDTQYF	TGTGCCAGCAGCATTGGACAGGGTAGGACAGATACGCAGTATTTT
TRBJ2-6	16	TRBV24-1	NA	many	CATSPQGTPGANVLTF	TGTGCCACCAGTCCCCAAGGGACGCCTGGGGCCAACGTCCTGACTTTC
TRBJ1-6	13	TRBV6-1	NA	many	CASSRTQDSPLHF	TGTGCCAGCAGCAGAACCCAGGATTCACCCCTCCACTTT
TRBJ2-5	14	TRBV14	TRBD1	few	CASSPGQSRETQYF	TGTGCCAGCAGCCCGGGACAGTCACGAGAGACCCAGTACTTC
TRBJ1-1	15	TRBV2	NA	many	CASTTEGYMNTEAFF	TGTGCCAGCACCACCGAAGGCTACATGAACACTGAAGCTTTCTTT
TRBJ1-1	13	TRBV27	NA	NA	CASSQDSNVGAFF	TGTGCCAGCAGTCAAGACTCCAACGTGGGAGCTTTCTTT
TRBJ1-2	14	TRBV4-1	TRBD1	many	CASSQVAGGYGYTF	TGCGCCAGCAGCCAAGTGGCAGGGGGCTATGGCTACACCTTC
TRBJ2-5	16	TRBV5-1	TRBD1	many	CASSGTGGLSQETQYF	TGCGCCAGCAGTGGGACAGGGGGCTTATCACAAGAGACCCAGTACTTC
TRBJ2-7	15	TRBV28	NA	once	CASSSAGEGVYEQYF	TGTGCCAGCAGTTCTGCAGGGGAAGGGGTTTACGAGCAGTACTTC
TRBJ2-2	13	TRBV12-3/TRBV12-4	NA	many	CASSFTGTGELFF	TGTGCCAGCAGTTTTACTGGGACCGGGGAGCTGTTTTTT
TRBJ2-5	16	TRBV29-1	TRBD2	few	CSVEGATSGARGTQYF	TGCAGCGTTGAAGGGGCGACTAGCGGGGCAAGAGGGACCCAGTACTTC
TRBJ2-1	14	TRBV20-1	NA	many	CSAFGGFVYNEQFF	TGCAGTGCATTCGGGGGTTTTGTCTACAATGAGCAGTTCTTC
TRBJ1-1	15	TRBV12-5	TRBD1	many	CASGFPRGVSTEAFF	TGTGCTAGTGGTTTCCCCAGGGGGGTGAGCACTGAAGCTTTCTTT
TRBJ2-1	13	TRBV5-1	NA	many	CASSLIGGGEQFF	TGCGCCAGCAGCTTGATCGGCGGCGGTGAGCAGTTCTTC
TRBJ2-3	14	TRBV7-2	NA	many	CASSAAHITDTQYF	TGTGCCAGCAGCGCCGCCCACATCACAGATACGCAGTATTTT
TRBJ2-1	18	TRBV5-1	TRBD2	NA	CASSSRTSGGLDYNEQFF	TGCGCCAGCAGCTCCCGGACTAGCGGGGGCCTTGACTACAATGAGCAGTTCTTC
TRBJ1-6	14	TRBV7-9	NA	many	CASSLGGLDSPLHF	TGTGCCAGCAGCCTTGGGGGGCTCGATTCACCCCTCCACTTT
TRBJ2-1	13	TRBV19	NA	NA	CASSNIAVSEQFF	TGTGCCAGTAGCAACATAGCGGTTTCTGAGCAGTTCTTC
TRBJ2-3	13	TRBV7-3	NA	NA	CASSLEGTPTQYF	TGTGCCAGCAGCTTAGAAGGGACTCCCACGCAGTATTTT
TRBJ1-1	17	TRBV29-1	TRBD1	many	CSVEDPRSGTGGTEAFF	TGCAGCGTTGAAGACCCCCGCTCCGGGACAGGGGGTACTGAAGCTTTCTTT
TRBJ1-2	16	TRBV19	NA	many	CASSTAFQGPNYGYTF	TGTGCCAGTAGTACCGCCTTCCAGGGACCGAACTATGGCTACACCTTC
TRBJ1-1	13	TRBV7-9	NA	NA	CASSLSLAAEAFF	TGTGCCAGCAGCTTAAGTTTGGCCGCTGAAGCTTTCTTT
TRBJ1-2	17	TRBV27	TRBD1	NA	CASSLYDRGRTWGGYTF	TGTGCCAGCAGTTTATACGACAGGGGACGAACTTGGGGTGGCTACACCTTC
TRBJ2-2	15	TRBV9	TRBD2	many	CASKASGGQLGELFF	TGTGCCAGCAAAGCTAGCGGGGGCCAATTAGGGGAGCTGTTTTTT
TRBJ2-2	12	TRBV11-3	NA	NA	CASSLGPRELFF	TGTGCCAGCAGCCTCGGGCCGCGGGAGCTGTTTTTT
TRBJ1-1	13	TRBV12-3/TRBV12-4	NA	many	CASSPPSHTEAFF	TGTGCCAGCAGTCCTCCTTCCCACACTGAAGCTTTCTTT
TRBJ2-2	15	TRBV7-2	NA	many	CASSLALGRTGELFF	TGTGCCAGCAGCTTAGCGTTGGGCCGCACCGGGGAGCTGTTTTTT